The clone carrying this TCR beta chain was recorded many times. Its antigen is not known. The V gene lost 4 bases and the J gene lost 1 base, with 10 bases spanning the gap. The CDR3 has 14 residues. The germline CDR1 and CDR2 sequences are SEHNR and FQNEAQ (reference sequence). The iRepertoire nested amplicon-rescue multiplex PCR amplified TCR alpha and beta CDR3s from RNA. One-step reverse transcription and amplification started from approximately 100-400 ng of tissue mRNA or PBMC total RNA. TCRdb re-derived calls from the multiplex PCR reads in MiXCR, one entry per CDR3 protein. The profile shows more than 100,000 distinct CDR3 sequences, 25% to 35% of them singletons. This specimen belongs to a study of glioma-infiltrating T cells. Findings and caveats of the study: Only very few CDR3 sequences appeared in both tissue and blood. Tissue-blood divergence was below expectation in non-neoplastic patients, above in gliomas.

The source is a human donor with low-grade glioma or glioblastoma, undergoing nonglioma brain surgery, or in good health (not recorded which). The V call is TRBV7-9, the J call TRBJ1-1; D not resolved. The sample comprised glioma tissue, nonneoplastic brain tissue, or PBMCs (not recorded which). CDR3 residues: CASSSAGENTEAFF. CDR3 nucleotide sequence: TGTGCCAGCAGCTCTGCTGGGGAGAACACTGAAGCTTTCTTT. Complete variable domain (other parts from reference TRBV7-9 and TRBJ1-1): DTGVSQNPRHKITKRGQNVTFRCDPISEHNRLYWYRQTLGQGPEFLTYFQNEAQLEKSRLLSDRFSAERPKGSFSTLEIQRTEQGDSAMYLCASSSAGENTEAFFGQGTRLTVV.